These 15 T cell receptor beta chains were sequenced from one sample in a study of technical replicates of blood from a handful of donors. Data came from immunoSEQ multiplex PCR; TCRdb stores just in-frame clones and leaves some out. The sample holds tens of thousands of clones, around 97% seen once. Sequenced sample: T cells isolated from PBMCs. These receptors came from a human donor in good health.

The chain uses TRBV9 and TRBJ2-2; D is ambiguous. Germline lookup yields CDR1 SGDLS and CDR2 YYNGEE. V lost 0 bases and J lost 7, with 19 bases in between. The CDR3 contains 17 residues. This chain's CDR3 is CASSVVAAVRSVGELFF. The CDR3 coding sequence is TGTGCCAGCAGCGTAGTTGCGGCAGTTCGCTCTGTCGGGGAGCTGTTTTTT.

The V call is TRBV6-5, the J call TRBJ1-2; D is ambiguous. The germline gives CDR1 MNHEY, CDR2 SVGAGI. CDR3 length: 13 residues. V was pared by 4 bases and J by 0 bases, with 6 bases between. The CDR3 is CASSLQSNYGYTF. In nucleotides, the CDR3 is TGTGCCAGCAGTTTACAGTCTAACTATGGCTACACCTTC.

The chain has TRBV7-3 and TRBJ1-1; 7 bases are shared with TRBD1. The CDR3 extends over 16 amino acids. Germline V gene lookup returns CDR1 SGHTA and CDR2 FQGTGA. The J segment lost 2 bases and the V segment lost 4 bases, leaving 10 bases of the junction unmatched. The CDR3 DNA reads TGTGCCAGCAGCTCACTCCTCCGGGACAGAAACACTGAAGCTTTCTTT. Translation: CASSSLLRDRNTEAFF. The complete variable domain, with remaining parts taken from reference TRBV7-3 and TRBJ1-1, reads GAGVSQTPSNKVTEKGKYVELRCDPISGHTALYWYRQSLGQGPEFLIYFQGTGAADDSGLPNDRFFAVRPEGSVSTLKIQRTERGDSAVYLCASSSLLRDRNTEAFFGQGTRLTVV.

The rearrangement uses TRBV4-1 and TRBJ2-5; TRBD2 aligns across 10 bases. The ends lost 1 base at V and 5 bases at J; junction bases unmatched: 10. This CDR3 is 17 amino acids long. The germline gives CDR1 MGHRA, CDR2 YSYEKL. The CDR3 DNA reads TGCGCCAGCAGCCAAGTGGGGCAGCGGGAGGGCCCGGAGACCCAGTACTTC. This sequence encodes CASSQVGQREGPETQYF.

V and J are TRBV10-3 and TRBJ2-7; TRBD1 aligns across 8 bases. The CDR3 sequence is 14 residues long. V shed 4 bases and J 3 bases; nucleotides not matched to a gene: 5. Germline V gene sequence: CDR1 ENHRY, CDR2 SYGVKD. The CDR3 region is CAISGTGGIYEQYF. The CDR3 bases are TGTGCCATCAGTGGCACAGGGGGTATCTACGAGCAGTACTTC.

The chain is built from TRBV7-2 and TRBJ1-1; D remains ambiguous. The CDR3 sequence is 13 residues long. Germline V lookup: CDR1 SGHTA, CDR2 FQGNSA. V lost 6 bases and J 4 bases, leaving 12 bases between the germline ends. The CDR3 coding sequence is TGTGCCAGCAGTTGGAGATATGGCACTGAAGCTTTCTTT. Translation: CASSWRYGTEAFF. Full variable domain (missing parts from reference TRBV7-2 and TRBJ1-1): GAGVSQSPSNKVTEKGKDVELRCDPISGHTALYWYRQSLGQGLEFLIYFQGNSAPDKSGLPSDRFSAERTGGSVSTLTIQRTQQEDSAVYLCASSWRYGTEAFFGQGTRLTVV.

The rearrangement joins TRBV5-1 to TRBJ1-1; possible D gene TRBD1, 5 bases. This CDR3 has 13 residues. Germline loops: CDR1 SGHRS, CDR2 YFSETQ. The ends were cut back, 8 bases at V and 1 base at J, with 12 bases in the middle. CDR3 loop: CASGSGGNTEAFF. The CDR3, as DNA: TGCGCCAGTGGGTCGGGGGGGAACACTGAAGCTTTCTTT.

This clone was detected only a few times. V is TRBV27 and J is TRBJ2-1; 7 positions agree with TRBD2. CDR1 is MNHEY and CDR2 is SMNVEV in the germline V gene (reference sequence). CDR3 length: 15 amino acids. J was trimmed by 0 bases and V by 7 bases; bases with no gene match: 6. The CDR3 DNA reads as TGTGCCAGCACCCAGGGAGGGAGCTCCTACAATGAGCAGTTCTTC. Translating gives CASTQGGSSYNEQFF.

This rearrangement joins TRBV29-1 to TRBJ1-5; perhaps TRBD1 as D (6 bases). The V gene lost 5 bases and the J gene lost 5 bases, with 13 bases spanning the gap. Germline CDR1 SQVTM, CDR2 ANQGSEA. The CDR3 extends over 13 amino acids. The CDR3 region is CSVSGDMYQPQHF. The CDR3 region has the DNA TGCAGCGTTAGTGGGGACATGTATCAGCCCCAGCATTTT.

The chain carries TRBV2 and TRBJ1-2; maybe TRBD1 (5 bases). This CDR3 comprises 13 residues. Germline CDR1 reads SNHLY; CDR2 reads FYNNEI. Deletions cut 10 bases from V and 6 bases from J, with 18 bases between. CDR3 residues: CANQGGHRDGYTF. The CDR3 region has the DNA TGTGCCAACCAGGGAGGGCATAGGGATGGCTACACCTTC.

The rearrangement links TRBV29-1 to TRBJ2-3; D unclear. Trimming shortened V by 6 bases and J by 1 base, and 14 bases separated the two germline ends. The length of the CDR3 is 14 residues. Germline V gene data show CDR1 as SQVTM and CDR2 as ANQGSEA. CDR3 sequence: CSVADKVRTDTQYF. CDR3 DNA: TGCAGCGTCGCCGACAAGGTTCGCACAGATACGCAGTATTTT.

The V and J genes are TRBV9 and TRBJ2-1; 9 nucleotides match TRBD1. Germline V gene sequence: CDR1 SGDLS, CDR2 YYNGEE. CDR3 size: 13 residues. The J segment lost 10 bases and the V segment lost 2 bases, leaving 4 bases of the junction unmatched. The CDR3 DNA reads as TGTGCCAGCAGCGTTCGGACAGGGGTCGAGCAGTTCTTC. This gives the protein CASSVRTGVEQFF.

The chain couples TRBV9 to TRBJ2-3, with 12 nucleotides matching TRBD2. This CDR3 comprises 18 residues. The V gene's germline CDR1 is SGDLS and CDR2 YYNGEE. Germline trimming cut 2 bases from V and 4 bases from J; bases unmatched to any gene: 11. CDR3 in amino acids: CASSVTASGRAQADTQYF. The DNA for the CDR3 is TGTGCCAGCAGCGTCACGGCTAGCGGGAGGGCACAGGCAGATACGCAGTATTTT.

The genes are TRBV6-5 and TRBJ1-2; TRBD1 agrees at 9 bases. Unmatched junction bases numbered 6, after V lost 4 bases and J lost 3 bases. Germline CDR1 and CDR2: MNHEY and SVGAGI. The CDR3 totals 15 residues. In DNA, the CDR3 is TGTGCCAGCAGTTCGAGACAGGGGGTGTACTATGGCTACACCTTC. Amino acid sequence: CASSSRQGVYYGYTF.

The J gene is TRBJ2-1, the V gene TRBV6-5; 10 bases match TRBD2. This CDR3 spans 14 amino acids. With V trimmed by 4 bases and J by 13 bases, 10 bases remained unmatched. Germline lookup yields CDR1 MNHEY and CDR2 SVGAGI. CDR3: CASSLEAGGVEQFF. The CDR3 DNA reads TGTGCCAGCAGTTTGGAAGCGGGAGGGGTGGAACAGTTCTTC.